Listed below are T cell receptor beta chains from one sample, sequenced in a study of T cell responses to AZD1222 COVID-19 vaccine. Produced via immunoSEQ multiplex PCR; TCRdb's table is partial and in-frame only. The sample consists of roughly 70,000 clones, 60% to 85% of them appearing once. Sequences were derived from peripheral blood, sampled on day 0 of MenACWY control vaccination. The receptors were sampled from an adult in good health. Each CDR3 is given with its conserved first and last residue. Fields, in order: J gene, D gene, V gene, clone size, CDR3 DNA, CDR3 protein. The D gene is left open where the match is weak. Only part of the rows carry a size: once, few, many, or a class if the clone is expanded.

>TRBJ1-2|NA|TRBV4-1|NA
TGCGCCAGCAGCCAAGTAGACGGCGATGCTAACTATGGCTACACCTTC
CASSQVDGDANYGYTF
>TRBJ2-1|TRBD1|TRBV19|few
TGTGCCAGTAGTACCCCGGGACAGGGATCAGGAGAGCAGTTCTTC
CASSTPGQGSGEQFF
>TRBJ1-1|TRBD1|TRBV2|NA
TGTGCCAGCAAGGACAGGCTGAACACTGAAGCTTTCTTT
CASKDRLNTEAFF
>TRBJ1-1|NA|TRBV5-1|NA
TGCGCCAGCAGCTTGGGGGACATCATGAACACTGAAGCTTTCTTT
CASSLGDIMNTEAFF
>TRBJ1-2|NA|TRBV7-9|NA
TGTGCCAGCAGCCCGCGGACAAGTGGCTACACCTTC
CASSPRTSGYTF
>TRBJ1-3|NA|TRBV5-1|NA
TGCGCCAGCAGCTTGGGTGACACCGGAAACACCATATATTTT
CASSLGDTGNTIYF
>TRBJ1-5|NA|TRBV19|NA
TGTGCCAGTAGTATAGATCGGGGGAGCAATCAGCCCCAGCATTTT
CASSIDRGSNQPQHF
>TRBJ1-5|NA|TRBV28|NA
TGTGCCAGCAGCCTGGGGGTTCAGCCCCAGCATTTT
CASSLGVQPQHF
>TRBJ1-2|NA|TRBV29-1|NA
TGCAGCGTTGAGGGTGTGGCAGGGATTGGCTACACCTTC
CSVEGVAGIGYTF
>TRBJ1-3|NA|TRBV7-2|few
TGTGCCAGCAGCTTAGCGGGGGGCTACTCTGGAAACACCATATATTTT
CASSLAGGYSGNTIYF
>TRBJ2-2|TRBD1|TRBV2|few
TGTGCCAGCAGTGGGACAGGCGGGGAGCTGTTTTTT
CASSGTGGELFF
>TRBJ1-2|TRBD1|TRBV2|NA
TGTGCCAGCAGGGAACAGGGGGCGCGGAATGGCTACACCTTC
CASREQGARNGYTF
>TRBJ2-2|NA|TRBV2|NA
TGTGCCAGGCGACAGGCGAACACCGGGGAGCTGTTTTTT
CARRQANTGELFF
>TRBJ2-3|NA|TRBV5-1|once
TGCGCCAGCAGCTTGGAGGGCAGGGTTTCCACAGATACGCAGTATTTT
CASSLEGRVSTDTQYF
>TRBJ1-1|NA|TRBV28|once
TGTGCCAGCAGTTTAAGGAGGGCACCCACTGAAGCTTTCTTT
CASSLRRAPTEAFF
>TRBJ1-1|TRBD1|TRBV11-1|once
TGTGCCAGCAGTGACAGGGGTTGGGGCACTGAAGCTTTCTTT
CASSDRGWGTEAFF
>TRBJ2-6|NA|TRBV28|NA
TGTGCCAGCAGTCAGATCTCTGGGGCCAACGTCCTGACTTTC
CASSQISGANVLTF
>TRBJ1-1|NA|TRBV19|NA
TGTGCCAGTACATCTGGCAGACTGAACACTGAAGCTTTCTTT
CASTSGRLNTEAFF
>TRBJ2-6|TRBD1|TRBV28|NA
TGTGCCAGCAGTCTCGACAGGGGGACTGGGGCCAACGTCCTGACTTTC
CASSLDRGTGANVLTF
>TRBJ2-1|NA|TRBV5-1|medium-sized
TGCGCCAGCAGCTTATACGATAGCTCCTACAATGAGCAGTTCTTC
CASSLYDSSYNEQFF
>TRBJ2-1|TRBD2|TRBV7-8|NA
TGTGCCAGCAGCCGCACCGGGCGGGGGGACAATGAGCAGTTCTTC
CASSRTGRGDNEQFF
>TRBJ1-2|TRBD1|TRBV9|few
TGTGCCAGCAGCGTAGGAGGGGGGACAGGAGCTAACTATGGCTACACCTTC
CASSVGGGTGANYGYTF
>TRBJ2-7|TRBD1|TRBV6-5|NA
TGTGCCAGCAGTCGGGGACAGGAGTACGAGCAGTACTTC
CASSRGQEYEQYF
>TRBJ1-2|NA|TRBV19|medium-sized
TGTGCCAGTAGCCCGTCCGCTAACTATGGCTACACCTTC
CASSPSANYGYTF
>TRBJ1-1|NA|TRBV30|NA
TGTGCCTGGAGCCCCTTCTTAGTGGACATGAACACTGAAGCTTTCTTT
CAWSPFLVDMNTEAFF
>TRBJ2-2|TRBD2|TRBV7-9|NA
TGTGCCAGCAGCTTGGTTCCGCTAGCGGGGGACACCGGGGAGCTGTTTTTT
CASSLVPLAGDTGELFF
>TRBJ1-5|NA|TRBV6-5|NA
TGTGCCAGCACGACAGGCTACAATCAGCCCCAGCATTTT
CASTTGYNQPQHF
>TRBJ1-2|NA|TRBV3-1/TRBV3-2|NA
TGTGCCAGCAGCCAAGGCGGGGCACACTATGGCTACACCTTC
CASSQGGAHYGYTF
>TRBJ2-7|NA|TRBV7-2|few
TGTGCCAGCAGCTTAGGGGCTCGGCAGTACTTC
CASSLGARQYF
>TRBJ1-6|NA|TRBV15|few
TGTGCCACCTCAAGGGGCTATAATTCACCCCTCCACTTT
CATSRGYNSPLHF
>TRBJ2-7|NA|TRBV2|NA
TGTGCCAGCAGTGCGAGGGGTACCTCCTACGAGCAGTACTTC
CASSARGTSYEQYF
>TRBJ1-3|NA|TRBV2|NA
TGTGCCAGCAGTGAGGGTGGGTCAAGAAACACCATATATTTT
CASSEGGSRNTIYF
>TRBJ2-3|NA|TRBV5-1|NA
TGCGCCAGCAGCTTGGTACCAGGGGACGGAACAGATACGCAGTATTTT
CASSLVPGDGTDTQYF
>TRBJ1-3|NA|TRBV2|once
TGTGCCAGCAGGGATCTGGGATTGGGCGGAAACACCATATATTTT
CASRDLGLGGNTIYF
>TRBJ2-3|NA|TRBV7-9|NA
TGTGCCAGCAGCCCTCCGGGATTAGGAGGAGATACGCAGTATTTT
CASSPPGLGGDTQYF
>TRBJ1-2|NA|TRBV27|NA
TGTGCCAGCAGTTTATCCTCGGAGGGCTCTGGCTACACCTTC
CASSLSSEGSGYTF
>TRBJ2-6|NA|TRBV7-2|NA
TGTGCCAGCAGCCCAAATGGGGTAGACGGGGCCAACGTCCTGACTTTC
CASSPNGVDGANVLTF
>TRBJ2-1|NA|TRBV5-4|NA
TGTGCCAGCAGCGTCCTGTTCAATGAGCAGTTCTTC
CASSVLFNEQFF
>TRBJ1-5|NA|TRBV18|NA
TGTGCCAGCTCACCCGGGGCGGGCAATCAGCCCCAGCATTTT
CASSPGAGNQPQHF
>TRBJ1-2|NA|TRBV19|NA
TGTGCCAGTAGTATTGGCACGGCTGGCTACACCTTC
CASSIGTAGYTF
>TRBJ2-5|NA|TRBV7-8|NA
TGTGCCAGCAGCCGCGCTGTGGGGGAGACCCAGTACTTC
CASSRAVGETQYF
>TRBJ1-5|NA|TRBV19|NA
TGTGCCAGTAGTTCCCAGGGTGGGAATCAGCCCCAGCATTTT
CASSSQGGNQPQHF
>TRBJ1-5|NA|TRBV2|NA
TGTGCCAGCAGAACGCCAGCGACCGATCAGCCCCAGCATTTT
CASRTPATDQPQHF
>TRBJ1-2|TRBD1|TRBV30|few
TGTGCCTGGAGGGGCCGAGACAGGGGGACGGGTGGCTACACCTTC
CAWRGRDRGTGGYTF